Detailed here is one T cell receptor beta chain. Clinical symptoms, serum thyroxine, TRAb, thyroid ultrasound and orbital computed tomography informed diagnoses. PBMCs were obtained from about 9 ml fresh peripheral blood. Using RNA transcripts as the source, TCR beta CDR3 regions were amplified. The HTBI primer set served for first-round RT-PCR of the TCR CDR3. From the multiplex PCR reads, TCRdb called clonotypes with MiXCR, one entry per CDR3 protein. This sample has hundreds of thousands of distinct CDR3 sequences; about a fifth occur once, and the top ten carry approximately 30%. This CDR3 has 16 amino acids. CDR1 KGHDR and CDR2 SFDVKD come from the germline V gene. V lost 5 bases and J lost 4; bases outside the gene matches: 11. The source of the sample is a study of T cells in Graves' hyperthyroidism and ophthalmopathy.

This clonotype was sampled from a man aged 30-40 years with Graves' ophthalmopathy. The chain employs TRBV24-1 and TRBJ2-7, with 9 bases that match TRBD2. Sequencing was performed on blood. CDR3 amino acids: CATSAFELAGTYEQYF. CDR3 bases: TGTGCCACCAGTGCCTTTGAACTAGCGGGTACGTACGAGCAGTACTTC.